This TCR beta chain was captured in a study of cytomegalovirus exposure and HLA in healthy donors. Whole-study context: Around 80 million unique TCRs from HLA-typed donors were held in an early data release.

Regarding the study as a whole: Investigators reported 150 to 200 TCR beta chains as tied to cytomegalovirus. Equally common other TCR beta chains were less clonally expanded than HLA-associated ones, a later analysis found.

The primer mix had 60 Vbeta and 13 Jbeta primers. The table came from immunoSEQ multiplex PCR; TCRdb's copy has only in-frame clones and leaves some out. The sample lists 100,000 to 150,000 clones; around three quarters were seen once. Comment on this clone: Its antigen is undetermined.

Deletions cut 7 bases from V and 0 bases from J, with 9 bases between. The CDR3 is 14 residues long. Germline V lookup: CDR1 MDHEN, CDR2 SYDVKM. The rearrangement joins TRBV28 to TRBJ2-2, with unresolved D. The sample was PBMCs. The sequence was obtained from a man aged 35 to 55 in good health and CMV-seronegative. The CDR3 is CASNNFANTGELFF. CDR3 DNA: TGTGCCAGCAATAACTTCGCGAACACCGGGGAGCTGTTTTTT.